Following are 15 T cell receptor beta chains from one sample sequenced in a study of tumor and adjacent non-tumor tissue in lung cancer. A modified ARM-PCR protocol with three rounds of nested PCR amplified TCRbeta. MiXCR was run by TCRdb on the multiplex PCR reads, yielding one entry per CDR3 protein. The data show roughly 93,000 distinct CDR3 sequences, with roughly 66% seen just once and 15% to 20% held by the top ten. This sample's RNA came from whole unsorted tissue. Input material: lung tumor tissue. The receptors originated from a man aged 55 to 70 with non-small cell lung cancer.

The sample holds a few counts of this clonotype. The gene calls are TRBV20-1 and TRBJ1-5; D remains ambiguous. V was cut by 6 bases and J by 4 bases, with 16 bases left in between. In germline, CDR1 is DFQATT, CDR2 SNEGSKA (reference sequence). The length of the CDR3 is 14 residues. CDR3 region: CSAITVSGNQPQHF. CDR3 DNA: TGCAGTGCCATCACCGTGAGTGGGAATCAGCCCCAGCATTTT.

This clonotype appeared many times. V usage is TRBV12-3 or TRBV12-4 and J usage is TRBJ2-3; D perhaps matches TRBD2 (6 bases). The germline V and J ends were trimmed by 6 bases and 4 bases, with 20 bases remaining between them. The CDR3 totals 16 residues. CDR3 sequence: CASSDPGLGLADTQYF. DNA of the CDR3: TGTGCCAGCAGCGACCCGGGACTGGGCCTCGCAGATACGCAGTATTTT.

Notes on this clonotype: The CDR3 carries no conserved terminal phenylalanine or tryptophan, so it likely arises from a read error. The rearrangement uses TRBV12-3 or TRBV12-4 and TRBJ1-4; D remains ambiguous. The V end was cut by 7 bases, the J end by 8 bases, with 20 bases between. The CDR3 length is 15 residues. CDR3 in amino acids: CASTISRDSGEKLFS. CDR3 nucleotides: TGTGCCAGCACCATTTCCCGGGATAGCGGCGAAAAACTGTTTTCT.

Worth noting for this clonotype: The junction departs from germline at one end; a sequencing error may be responsible. The chain is built from TRBV20-1 and TRBJ1-2; 9 bases agree with TRBD1. Per germline, CDR1 DFQATT and CDR2 SNEGSKA (reference sequence). There are 14 residues in the CDR3. CDR3 region: CSARCDRGTYDYTF. The CDR3 DNA sequence: TGCAGTGCCCGGTGCGACAGGGGGACCTATGACTACACCTTC.

This clonotype was seen ten or more times. This rearrangement joins TRBV6-6 to TRBJ1-5; D is uncertain. The CDR3 spans 12 residues. V was pared by 2 bases and J by 6 bases, with 5 bases between. CDR1 and CDR2 from the germline V gene are MNHNY and SVGAGI (reference sequence). The CDR3 sequence: CASSYAVQPQHF. The CDR3 DNA sequence: TGTGCCAGCAGTTACGCGGTTCAGCCCCAGCATTTT.

This clonotype was counted a few times. This sequence joins TRBV6-6 and TRBJ1-3; D is unresolved. CDR3 length: 17 amino acids. The germline CDR1 and CDR2 sequences are MNHNY and SVGAGI (reference sequence). V lost 3 bases and J 3 bases, leaving 18 bases between the germline ends. The CDR3 sequence is CASSYNRARENGNTIYF. The CDR3 nucleotides read TGTGCCAGCAGTTATAATCGGGCAAGAGAGAATGGAAACACCATATATTTT.

Notes on this clonotype: Relative to the germline gene, one junction end is altered; a read error may explain this. The chain joins TRBV11-2 to TRBJ2-2, with D possibly matching TRBD2 (5 bases). The CDR3 totals 13 residues. Germline V gene sequence: CDR1 SGHAT, CDR2 FQNNGV. CDR3 sequence reads: CASSIQYNGELFF. Here the CDR3 DNA reads TGTGCCAGCAGCATCCAGTACAACGGGGAGCTATTTTTT.

This clonotype was recorded at least ten times. The V and J genes are TRBV6-5 and TRBJ1-2; D is unclear. CDR3 length: 13 residues. Trimming shortened V by 2 bases and J by 7 bases, and 11 bases separated the two germline ends. Germline V gives CDR1 MNHEY, CDR2 SVGAGI. In nucleotides, the CDR3 is TGTGCCAGCAGTTACAAGGGTTCGAGTGGCTACACCTTC. Amino acid sequence: CASSYKGSSGYTF.

Of note for this clonotype: A much bigger clone sits one base away, suggesting this may be a read error. V gene TRBV6-2 or TRBV6-3 combines with J gene TRBJ2-7, with D possibly being TRBD1 or TRBD2 (5 bases each). Looked up from germline, CDR1 is MNHEY and CDR2 is SVGEGT. This CDR3 comprises 16 residues. Trimming left V 2 bases short and J 3 bases short, with 17 bases between. This CDR3 is CASSYLAGAVGYEQYF. CDR3 bases: TGTGCCAGCAGTTACCTCGCCGGGGCGGTAGGCTACGAGCAGTACTTC.

Ten or more counts support this clonotype. The chain uses TRBV6-1 and TRBJ2-4; no clear D. The germline V gene encodes CDR1 MNHNS and CDR2 SASEGT. Trimming stripped 1 base from V and 6 bases from J, with 10 bases between. This CDR3 is 14 amino acids long. The CDR3 DNA reads TGTGCCAGCAGTGAAGAAAGTTACAGAAACATTCAGTACTTC. It encodes CASSEESYRNIQYF.

This rearrangement joins TRBV4-2 to TRBJ2-4; no clear D. Per germline, CDR1 LGHNA and CDR2 YNFKEQ. The CDR3 is made up of 16 amino acids. V lost 4 bases, J lost 7 bases, and 20 bases lay in between. The CDR3 reads CASSLDAVSPTNIQYF. In DNA, the CDR3 is TGTGCCAGCAGCCTAGATGCGGTCTCCCCAACGAACATTCAGTACTTC.

Comments on this clonotype: The junction does not match germline at one end; this may be a read error. CDR3 protein: CACSGVGMNTEAFF. CDR3 DNA sequence: TGTGCCTGCAGTGGGGTGGGGATGAACACTGAAGCTTTCTTT. The chain recombines TRBV10-2 with TRBJ1-1, with unresolved D. The germline V gene encodes CDR1 WSHSY and CDR2 SAAADI. This CDR3 is 14 amino acids long.

This clonotype was recorded a few times. V usage is TRBV11-3 and J usage is TRBJ2-3; D gene uncertain. The germline CDR1 and CDR2 sequences are SGHNT and YENEEA. The CDR3 has 12 residues. V gave up 10 bases and J gave up 8 bases, with 16 bases separating them. The CDR3 loop reads CANTTGQTTQYF. The CDR3, as DNA: TGTGCCAACACCACGGGTCAGACTACGCAGTATTTT. Combining the CDR3 with reference TRBV11-3 and TRBJ2-3 gives the whole variable domain EAGVVQSPRYKIIEKKQPVAFWCNPISGHNTLYWYLQNLGQGPELLIRYENEEAVDDSQLPKDRFSAERLKGVDSTLKIQPAELGDSAVYLCANTTGQTTQYFGPGTRLTVL.

In this sample, this clonotype turned up many times. The CDR3 reads CASSSRMTASTDTQYF. In DNA, the CDR3 is TGTGCCAGCAGCTCCCGGATGACAGCGAGCACAGATACGCAGTATTTT. The rearrangement links TRBV7-8 to TRBJ2-3; TRBD1 might be the D (5 bases). Trimming cost V 4 bases and J 0 bases, with 14 bases left between them. The V gene's germline CDR1 is SGHVS and CDR2 FQNEAQ. This CDR3 has 16 amino acids.

Turning to this clonotype: At one boundary the junction diverges from the germline segment, which might be a read error. The genes are TRBV29-1 and TRBJ2-7; D gene uncertain. CDR3 size: 12 residues. Germline-derived CDR1 and CDR2 are SQVTM and ANQGSEA. The DNA for the CDR3 is TGTAGTGTTGCTACAGAGCCCTACGAGGAGTACTTC. Residues: CSVATEPYEEYF.